A selection of T cell receptor beta chains follows, all from one sample in a study of blood T cell repertoires in COVID-19. TCRdb's table, derived via immunoSEQ multiplex PCR, lists solely in-frame clones and lacks some. Of more than 110,000 clones listed, around 80% are singletons. Sequenced input: peripheral blood. Source of these receptors: a human donor in a cohort sampled during active COVID-19. Both conserved end residues are part of each CDR3. The D gene is left open where the match is weak. Rows give clone size only sometimes, using once, few, many, or a class for an expanded clone.

cdr3_nt	cdr3_aa	v_call	clone_size	j_call	d_call
TGTGCCAGCAGCCAAGATCGGGGGGCAGCTCACACCTTC	CASSQDRGAAHTF	TRBV3-1/TRBV3-2	NA	TRBJ1-2	NA
TGTGCCAGAAGCCCGGGACTAGCGGGCTGCCAAGAGACCCAGTACTTC	CARSPGLAGCQETQYF	TRBV5-3	NA	TRBJ2-5	TRBD2
TGTGCCAGCAGCGAAACAGGGTCGGGGGGGTATGGCTACACCTTC	CASSETGSGGYGYTF	TRBV3-1/TRBV3-2	once	TRBJ1-2	NA
TGTGCCAGCAGCATCCAAGGGGGAGGGGTCACGACTAATGAAAAACTGTTTTTT	CASSIQGGGVTTNEKLFF	TRBV11-2	NA	TRBJ1-4	NA
TGTGCCAGCAGTCCAGGGGGCCGAAGTGGCTACACCTTC	CASSPGGRSGYTF	TRBV28	NA	TRBJ1-2	TRBD1
TGTGCCAGCAGTTACGGGGCGGGGGGACCTACTAAAAATGAGCAGTTCTTC	CASSYGAGGPTKNEQFF	TRBV6-2/TRBV6-3	NA	TRBJ2-1	TRBD2
TGTGCCAGCAGTGGCAGGGAGACCCAGTACTTC	CASSGRETQYF	TRBV2	once	TRBJ2-5	NA
TGTGCCAGCAGGACAGGGTTTGGACAGCCCCAGCATTTT	CASRTGFGQPQHF	TRBV12-3/TRBV12-4	NA	TRBJ1-5	TRBD1
TGCGCCAGCAGCTTGGGGCTAGCACAAGAGACCCAGTACTTC	CASSLGLAQETQYF	TRBV5-1	NA	TRBJ2-5	NA
TGTGCCAGCAGCCCACAGGTCAGGGCCCACGAGCAGTACTTC	CASSPQVRAHEQYF	TRBV11-2	NA	TRBJ2-7	NA
TGCGCCAGCAGCTTGGGTAGGACAGGGGGTTTGCAGTCACCCCTCCACTTT	CASSLGRTGGLQSPLHF	TRBV5-1	NA	TRBJ1-6	TRBD1
TGCGCCAGCAGCCCCCTGGCGCGACAGGGGGTTGGAGAGCAGTACTTC	CASSPLARQGVGEQYF	TRBV5-1	NA	TRBJ2-7	TRBD1
TGTGCCAGTAGTCCATGGGACAGGCGGCAGCCCCAGCATTTT	CASSPWDRRQPQHF	TRBV19	NA	TRBJ1-5	TRBD1
TGTGCCAGCAGCTCTCAGGGCAACACCGGGGAGCTGTTTTTT	CASSSQGNTGELFF	TRBV6-6	few	TRBJ2-2	NA
TGTGCTAGTGGTTGGGACAGTAGCTCTGGAAACACCATATATTTT	CASGWDSSSGNTIYF	TRBV12-5	NA	TRBJ1-3	TRBD1
TGTGCCAGCAATACCCTACAGGGAAATCAGCCCCAGCATTTT	CASNTLQGNQPQHF	TRBV6-6	NA	TRBJ1-5	NA
TGCGCCAGCAGCTCGGGACAGGGGGGCGAGCAGTACTTC	CASSSGQGGEQYF	TRBV5-1	NA	TRBJ2-7	TRBD1
TGTGCCAGCAGTGAAACAGGGTCAGATACGCAGTATTTT	CASSETGSDTQYF	TRBV6-1	NA	TRBJ2-3	NA
TGTGCCAGCAGAAATGCCGGGACAGCCTACGAGCAGTACTTC	CASRNAGTAYEQYF	TRBV6-5	NA	TRBJ2-7	TRBD1
TGTGCCAGCAGCGCGAGGACAGGAGGGCGCACAGATACGCAGTATTTT	CASSARTGGRTDTQYF	TRBV9	NA	TRBJ2-3	NA